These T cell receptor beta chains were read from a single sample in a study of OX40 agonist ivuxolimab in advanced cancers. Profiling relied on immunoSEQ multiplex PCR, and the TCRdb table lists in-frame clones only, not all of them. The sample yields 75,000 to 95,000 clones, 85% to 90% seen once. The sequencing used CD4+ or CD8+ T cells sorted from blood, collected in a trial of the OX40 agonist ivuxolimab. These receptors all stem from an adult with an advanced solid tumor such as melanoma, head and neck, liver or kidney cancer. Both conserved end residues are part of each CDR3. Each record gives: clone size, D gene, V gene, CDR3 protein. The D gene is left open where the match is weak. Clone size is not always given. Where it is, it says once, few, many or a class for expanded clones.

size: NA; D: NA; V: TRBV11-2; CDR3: CASSLEGQWGQYF
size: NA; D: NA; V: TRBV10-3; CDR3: CAISLVDRLSSYEQYF
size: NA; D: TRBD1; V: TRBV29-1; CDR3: CSVEPGQPNNEQFF
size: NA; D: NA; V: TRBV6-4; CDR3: CASSYLGASYEQYF
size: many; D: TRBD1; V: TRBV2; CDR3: CASSPQGSAYGYTF
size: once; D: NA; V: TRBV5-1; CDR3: CASSWGSDQPQHF
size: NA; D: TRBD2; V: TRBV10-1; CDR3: CASSVGSGNYEQYF
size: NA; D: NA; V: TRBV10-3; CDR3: CAIRPGRAETQYF
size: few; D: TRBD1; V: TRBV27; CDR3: CASGQGGGGNQPQHF
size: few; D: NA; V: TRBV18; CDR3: CASSPATVSYEQYF
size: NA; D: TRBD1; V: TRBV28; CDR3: CASRKRRTGGLETQYF
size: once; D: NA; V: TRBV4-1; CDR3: CASSQEDRVNEQFF
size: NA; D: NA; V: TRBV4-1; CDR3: CASSQAEGDEQYF
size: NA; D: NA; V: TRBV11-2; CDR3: CASSHGGPWGETQYF
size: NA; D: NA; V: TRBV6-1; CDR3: CASRLNRANTGELFF
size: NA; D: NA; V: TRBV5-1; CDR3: CASSRWEGDNEQYF
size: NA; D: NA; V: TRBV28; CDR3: CASSPYPPKKTYDEQYF
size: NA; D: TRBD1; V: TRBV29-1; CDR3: CSVSPGTGGDIQYF
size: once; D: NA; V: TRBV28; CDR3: CASTRVLGGTEAFF
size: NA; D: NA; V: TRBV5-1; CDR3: CASSLGVTGGEAFF
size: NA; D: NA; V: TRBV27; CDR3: CASSLGGPGRKQFF
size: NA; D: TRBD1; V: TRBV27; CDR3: CASSWTGATEAFF
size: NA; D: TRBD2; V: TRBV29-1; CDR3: CSVDRHSGGGYNEQFF
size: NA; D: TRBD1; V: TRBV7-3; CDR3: CASSLGWDRALFF
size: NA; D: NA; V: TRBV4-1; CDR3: CASSLRGGLNTEAFF
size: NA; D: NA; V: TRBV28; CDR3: CASSFGNDSGSTDTQYF